One sample yielded the 18 T cell receptor beta chains listed below, sequenced in a study of monozygotic twins with cystic fibrosis. The assay was immunoSEQ multiplex PCR, and TCRdb's table has in-frame clones only and misses some. The sample consists of about 22,000 clones, approximately 87% of them appearing once. Sample: blood. These receptors were taken from a woman in her 30s with cystic fibrosis.

This clone has more than one count but fewer than ten. The rearrangement links TRBV5-1 to TRBJ1-1, with a weak D call TRBD1 (5 bases). Germline CDR1 is SGHRS and CDR2 is YFSETQ. Trimming stripped 6 bases from V and 4 bases from J, with 16 bases between. There are 14 residues in the CDR3. In DNA form, the CDR3 reads TGCGCCAGCAACCCCCAGGGACGGGGCACTGAAGCTTTCTTT. Amino acid sequence: CASNPQGRGTEAFF.

V usage is TRBV7-2 and J usage is TRBJ2-7; D remains unclear. The CDR3 is 13 amino acids. The V end was cut by 6 bases, the J end by 1 base, with 10 bases between. Germline assignment: CDR1 SGHTA and CDR2 FQGNSA. The DNA for the CDR3 is TGTGCCAGCAGACCCGGATATTCCTACGAGCAGTACTTC. Its translation: CASRPGYSYEQYF.

The gene calls are TRBV19 and TRBJ2-3; D is uncertain. Looked up from germline, CDR1 is LNHDA and CDR2 is SQIVND (reference sequence). V was shortened by 3 bases and J by 3 bases, with 4 bases between the two germline ends. This CDR3 has 12 residues. This CDR3 is CASSMRTDTQYF. The CDR3 DNA is TGTGCCAGTAGTATGCGGACAGATACGCAGTATTTT.

This sequence joins TRBV9 and TRBJ2-5; D is unresolved. CDR3 length equals 11 residues. V gave up 7 bases and J gave up 5 bases, with 9 bases separating them. In germline, CDR1 is SGDLS, CDR2 YYNGEE. Here the CDR3 DNA reads TGTGCCAGCGGAGTAGGGGAGACCCAGTACTTC. Translating it yields CASGVGETQYF.

This chain connects TRBV7-2 to TRBJ2-7, with D possibly TRBD2 on 5 matching bases. From germline, CDR1 is SGHTA and CDR2 FQGNSA. The CDR3 is 14 amino acids. With 5 bases removed from V and 3 bases from J, the gap between germline ends came to 14 bases. In nucleotides, the CDR3 is TGTGCCAGCAGCCATGGGTTCCGGGGCTACGAGCAGTACTTC. The encoded protein is CASSHGFRGYEQYF.

CDR3 bases: TGCGCCAGCGGTGAAGGGTTGGTAGGGACAGGGAATAACTATGGCTACACCTTC. Encoded protein: CASGEGLVGTGNNYGYTF. This chain joins TRBV5-1 and TRBJ1-2; 9 bases map to TRBD1. The J segment lost 1 base and the V segment lost 7 bases, leaving 17 bases of the junction unmatched. The CDR3 length is 18 residues. In germline, CDR1 is SGHRS, CDR2 YFSETQ.

The chain joins TRBV5-6 to TRBJ1-5, with D possibly TRBD1 on 5 matching bases. Germline V lookup: CDR1 SGHDT, CDR2 YYEEEE. V lost 2 bases, J lost 1 base, and 13 bases lay in between. CDR3 size: 16 residues. CDR3 loop: CASSFGGSVSNQPQHF. The CDR3 DNA reads as TGTGCCAGCAGCTTTGGGGGTTCGGTAAGCAATCAGCCCCAGCATTTT.

The chain uses TRBV6-5 and TRBJ1-2; 8 bases are a match to TRBD1. Germline values: CDR1 MNHEY, CDR2 SVGAGI. The CDR3 is made up of 12 amino acids. J was trimmed by 10 bases and V by 6 bases; bases with no gene match: 7. Here the CDR3 DNA reads TGTGCCAGCAGACGCCAGGGGGCATTCTACACCTTC. It codes for CASRRQGAFYTF.

The CDR3 is CASSSGVETQYF. As DNA, the CDR3 is TGCGCCAGCAGCTCAGGGGTCGAGACCCAGTACTTC. This chain links TRBV5-1 with TRBJ2-5; weak D call: TRBD1 (6 bases). V gave up 3 bases and J gave up 5 bases, with 8 bases separating them. The CDR3 is made up of 12 amino acids. Per germline, CDR1 SGHRS and CDR2 YFSETQ.

This chain links TRBV5-1 with TRBJ2-1, with unresolved D. This CDR3 is 13 amino acids long. The germline gives CDR1 SGHRS, CDR2 YFSETQ. Trimming pared 3 bases from V and 2 bases from J, leaving 6 bases between. The CDR3 nucleotides are TGCGCCAGCAGCTCCGGTCCCTACAATGAGCAGTTCTTC. Translating gives CASSSGPYNEQFF.

The count of this clone is one. The CDR3 region is CASRTQPGQGWYEQYF. The CDR3 DNA sequence: TGTGCCAGCAGAACACAACCGGGACAGGGGTGGTACGAGCAGTACTTC. V and J are TRBV2 and TRBJ2-7; 10 bases agree with TRBD1. Germline V gene sequence: CDR1 SNHLY, CDR2 FYNNEI. Germline trimming cut 6 bases from V and 4 bases from J; bases unmatched to any gene: 12. This CDR3 comprises 16 residues.

This chain uses TRBV7-2 with TRBJ1-4; 7 nucleotides agree with TRBD1. The V gene end was trimmed by 4 bases and the J gene end by 5 bases; junction bases not matched to a gene: 16. The CDR3 length is 18 residues. CDR1 SGHTA and CDR2 FQGNSA come from the germline V gene. CDR3 sequence (DNA): TGTGCCAGCAGCTCCCCGGGACAGAATACTATCGGGAATGAAAAACTGTTTTTT. As protein: CASSSPGQNTIGNEKLFF.

The genes are TRBV19 and TRBJ1-5; D is unclear. Trimming took off 11 bases at V and 2 bases at J, with 13 bases between the two ends. This CDR3 contains 13 residues. Germline CDR1 reads LNHDA; CDR2 reads SQIVND (reference sequence). The CDR3 reads CASSADRNQPQHF. The CDR3 region has the DNA TGTGCCTCTAGCGCGGACCGCAATCAGCCCCAGCATTTT.

The rearrangement links TRBV5-4 to TRBJ2-1; 10 bases fit TRBD2. Germline lookup yields CDR1 SGHNT and CDR2 YYREEE (reference sequence). There are 17 residues in the CDR3. Trimming took 0 bases from V and 4 from J; bases not matched to a gene: 7. The CDR3 region has the DNA TGTGCCAGCAGCTTGGCCCTACTAGCGGGGATATACAATGAGCAGTTCTTC. Amino acid sequence: CASSLALLAGIYNEQFF.

This clone was observed a few times. The chain is built from TRBV7-2 and TRBJ1-6, with 9 nucleotides matching TRBD1. This CDR3 has 17 amino acids. The ends lost 0 bases at V and 9 bases at J; junction bases unmatched: 9. Germline CDR1 and CDR2: SGHTA and FQGNSA. For the CDR3, the DNA is TGTGCCAGCAGCTTAGCCCACACCAGGGACAGGGCTTCACCCCTCCACTTT. Its protein is CASSLAHTRDRASPLHF.

This chain connects TRBV2 to TRBJ1-5; 7 bases line up with TRBD1. V lost 6 bases, J lost 6 bases, and 8 bases stayed unmatched. The CDR3 length is 14 residues. Germline CDR1 is SNHLY and CDR2 is FYNNEI. The CDR3 sequence: CASSTTGVFQPQHF. The CDR3 DNA sequence: TGTGCCAGCAGCACTACAGGGGTGTTTCAGCCCCAGCATTTT.

This chain links TRBV20-1 with TRBJ2-4, with D unclear. Germline lookup yields CDR1 DFQATT and CDR2 SNEGSKA (reference sequence). V was trimmed by 3 bases and J by 8 bases, leaving 8 bases between them. This CDR3 is built from 11 residues. This CDR3 is CSASFRDIQYF. CDR3 nucleotide sequence: TGCAGTGCTAGTTTCCGGGACATTCAGTACTTC.

This chain links TRBV4-3 with TRBJ1-6, with TRBD1 identical over 8 bases. CDR1 LGHNA and CDR2 YSLEER come from the germline V gene. V lost 3 bases to trimming and J lost 4 bases; unmatched junction nucleotides: 2. CDR3 size: 15 residues. The CDR3 loop reads CASSQRQGYNSPLHF. The CDR3 nucleotides are TGCGCCAGCAGCCAGCGACAGGGGTATAATTCACCCCTCCACTTT.